The text below deals with one T cell receptor beta chain. What it recognizes is unknown. The data stem from a study of T cell responses to AZD1222 COVID-19 vaccine. Study findings and constraints: Reportedly, nearly half of unique spike TCRs recognized epitopes outside B.1.351/B.1.1.7 mutations. Baseline serology detected seropositivity in only six or seven AZD1222 recipients.

The table came from immunoSEQ multiplex PCR; TCRdb's copy has only in-frame clones and leaves some out. There are about 140,000 clones in the sample; almost 90% occur only once, and roughly 3% lies in the top ten. The TCR comes from an adult in good health. The material was peripheral blood, obtained on day 0 of AZD1222 vaccination.

CDR3 bases: TGTGCCAGCAGCTTCTTAGTTAACACTGAAGCTTTCTTT. Protein: CASSFLVNTEAFF. This chain uses TRBV5-4 with TRBJ1-1; D unclear. The CDR3 length is 13 residues. V dropped 2 bases and J dropped 2 bases, with 7 bases sitting between them. Germline CDR1 is SGHNT and CDR2 is YYREEE (reference sequence). The full variable domain, rest sourced from reference TRBV5-4 and TRBJ1-1, is ETGVTQSPTHLIKTRGQQVTLRCSSQSGHNTVSWYQQALGQGPQFIFQYYREEENGRGNFPPRFSGLQFPNYSSELNVNALELDDSALYLCASSFLVNTEAFFGQGTRLTVV.